This is a list of T cell receptor beta chains from one sample in a study of cytomegalovirus exposure and HLA in healthy donors. Data came from immunoSEQ multiplex PCR; TCRdb stores just in-frame clones and leaves some out. Here the sample spans roughly 120,000 clones, about 81% being singletons. Sequencing was performed on PBMCs. These receptors all stem from a woman between 40 and 50 years old in good health and CMV-seropositive. The CDR3 runs from the conserved cysteine through the conserved F or W. A D gene is named only where the DNA matches it firmly. Not all rows give a size; the values are once, few, many and, for expanded clones, a class.

v_call	clone_size	j_call	d_call	cdr3_aa	cdr3_nt
TRBV19	.	TRBJ1-2	TRBD1	CASSMDRGPYGYTF	TGTGCCAGTAGTATGGACAGGGGGCCCTATGGCTACACCTTC
TRBV13	.	TRBJ1-1	.	CASSLGGNGKTEAFF	TGTGCCAGCAGCTTAGGGGGAAACGGGAAAACTGAAGCTTTCTTT
TRBV2	.	TRBJ2-7	TRBD2	CASRAGGGTYEQYF	TGTGCCAGCAGAGCGGGGGGCGGGACCTACGAGCAGTACTTC
TRBV7-9	.	TRBJ1-1	.	CASSLGGPGLNTEAFF	TGTGCCAGCAGCTTAGGTGGGCCAGGGCTGAACACTGAAGCTTTCTTT
TRBV6-5	.	TRBJ1-3	.	CASWGGVRGNTIYF	TGTGCCAGCTGGGGGGGGGTTCGTGGAAACACCATATATTTT
TRBV6-5	.	TRBJ1-5	.	CASSYSFRDLQPQHF	TGTGCCAGCAGTTACTCGTTCCGAGATCTTCAGCCCCAGCATTTT
TRBV19	.	TRBJ2-7	TRBD2	CASSIKREGREQYF	TGTGCCAGTAGTATCAAGCGGGAGGGCCGCGAGCAGTACTTC
TRBV5-1	.	TRBJ2-1	TRBD2	CASSPETSGGYSNEQFF	TGCGCCAGCAGCCCAGAGACTAGCGGGGGGTATAGCAATGAGCAGTTCTTC
TRBV5-1	.	TRBJ2-6	.	CASSRTAFSGANVLTF	TGCGCCAGCAGCAGGACAGCCTTCTCTGGGGCCAACGTCCTGACTTTC
TRBV19	.	TRBJ2-1	.	CASSLRTDSYNEQFF	TGTGCCAGTAGTCTGAGGACAGACTCCTACAATGAGCAGTTCTTC
TRBV6-5	few	TRBJ2-7	.	CASSQLSGIYEQYF	TGTGCCAGCAGTCAACTCTCAGGGATCTACGAGCAGTACTTC
TRBV27	.	TRBJ2-2	.	CASSFQRTGTGELFF	TGTGCCAGCAGTTTTCAACGGACTGGAACCGGGGAGCTGTTTTTT
TRBV9	few	TRBJ1-2	.	CASSVAAQGPYGYTF	TGTGCCAGCAGCGTAGCTGCACAGGGACCATATGGCTACACCTTC
TRBV25-1	.	TRBJ2-3	.	CASTAGILTDTQYF	TGTGCCAGCACGGCCGGGATCCTCACAGATACGCAGTATTTT
TRBV5-6	few	TRBJ1-2	.	CASSLGRGRNYGYTF	TGTGCCAGCAGCCTGGGCAGGGGACGTAACTATGGCTACACCTTC
TRBV30	few	TRBJ2-1	.	CAWSPWTAYNEQFF	TGTGCCTGGAGTCCTTGGACAGCGTACAATGAGCAGTTCTTC
TRBV7-9	.	TRBJ2-6	.	CASSPPRGSGANVLTF	TGTGCCAGCAGCCCCCCCCGCGGCTCTGGGGCCAACGTCCTGACTTTC
TRBV5-5	.	TRBJ2-7	.	CASSFRTGTGEQYF	TGTGCCAGCAGCTTTCGTACAGGTACGGGCGAGCAGTACTTC
TRBV4-3	.	TRBJ1-5	.	CASSQVLTRGNQPQHF	TGCGCCAGCAGCCAAGTACTGACCCGGGGCAATCAGCCCCAGCATTTT
TRBV7-2	.	TRBJ2-3	.	CASSSRRFTDTQYF	TGTGCCAGCAGCTCGAGGCGGTTCACAGATACGCAGTATTTT
TRBV5-1	.	TRBJ2-5	.	CASSFPNDQETQYF	TGCGCCAGCAGCTTTCCTAACGACCAAGAGACCCAGTACTTC
TRBV19	.	TRBJ1-1	.	CASSYGFTEAFF	TGTGCCAGTAGTTACGGGTTCACTGAAGCTTTCTTT
TRBV14	.	TRBJ1-6	.	CASSPTRGGGSPLHF	TGTGCCAGCAGCCCTACTAGAGGGGGTGGTTCACCCCTCCACTTT
TRBV4-1	few	TRBJ2-7	.	CASSQSRQGGYEQYF	TGCGCCAGCAGCCAATCAAGACAGGGAGGATACGAGCAGTACTTC
TRBV4-3	.	TRBJ1-4	TRBD1	CASSRYRDRNEKLFF	TGCGCCAGCAGCCGATACCGGGACAGGAATGAAAAACTGTTTTTT
TRBV5-1	.	TRBJ1-1	TRBD1	CASSNPGQGHEAFF	TGCGCCAGCAGCAACCCGGGACAGGGTCATGAAGCTTTCTTT
TRBV4-2	.	TRBJ2-1	TRBD2	CASSQGGLAGGLYEQFF	TGTGCCAGCAGCCAAGGAGGACTAGCGGGGGGGCTTTATGAGCAGTTCTTC
TRBV6-1	.	TRBJ1-2	.	CASSEEGAVGGYTF	TGTGCCAGCAGTGAAGAAGGGGCTGTCGGAGGCTACACCTTC
TRBV30	.	TRBJ2-5	TRBD1	CAWSGTGGQETQYF	TGTGCCTGGAGTGGGACAGGGGGCCAAGAGACCCAGTACTTC
TRBV29-1	.	TRBJ1-4	TRBD1	CSVAGGGGREKLFF	TGCAGCGTCGCCGGAGGGGGCGGTCGGGAAAAACTGTTTTTT
TRBV27	.	TRBJ2-5	TRBD2	CASSWTSGIQETQYF	TGTGCCAGCAGTTGGACTAGCGGGATCCAAGAGACCCAGTACTTC
TRBV10-3	.	TRBJ1-4	.	CAISEAFGRLFF	TGTGCCATCAGTGAGGCGTTCGGGAGACTGTTTTTT
TRBV5-6	.	TRBJ2-7	.	CASSFSPALNYEQYF	TGTGCCAGCAGCTTCTCACCGGCGTTAAACTACGAGCAGTACTTC
TRBV28	.	TRBJ1-1	.	CASSSPSPGDTEAFF	TGTGCCAGCAGTTCACCCTCGCCGGGTGACACTGAAGCTTTCTTT
TRBV10-3	.	TRBJ2-7	TRBD1	CAIKGPGTGPYEQYF	TGTGCCATCAAGGGTCCGGGGACAGGTCCCTACGAGCAGTACTTC
TRBV27	.	TRBJ1-4	.	CASSPSDRNRPTNEKLFF	TGTGCCAGCAGTCCCTCAGACCGCAACAGGCCGACTAATGAAAAACTGTTTTTT
TRBV7-2	.	TRBJ1-1	.	CASSFNRAEAFF	TGTGCCAGCAGCTTCAACAGGGCTGAAGCTTTCTTT
TRBV2	.	TRBJ1-1	.	CASSEGPYTEAFF	TGTGCCAGCAGTGAGGGGCCGTACACTGAAGCTTTCTTT
TRBV6-1	.	TRBJ1-5	TRBD1	CASTLQTGGNQPQHF	TGTGCCAGCACCCTACAAACAGGGGGCAATCAGCCCCAGCATTTT
TRBV11-2	.	TRBJ1-6	.	CASSLGHRASNSPLHF	TGTGCCAGCAGCTTAGGGCACAGGGCATCTAATTCACCCCTCCACTTT
TRBV5-4	.	TRBJ1-1	TRBD1	CASSLGQGGNTEAFF	TGTGCCAGCAGCTTGGGGCAGGGGGGAAACACTGAAGCTTTCTTT